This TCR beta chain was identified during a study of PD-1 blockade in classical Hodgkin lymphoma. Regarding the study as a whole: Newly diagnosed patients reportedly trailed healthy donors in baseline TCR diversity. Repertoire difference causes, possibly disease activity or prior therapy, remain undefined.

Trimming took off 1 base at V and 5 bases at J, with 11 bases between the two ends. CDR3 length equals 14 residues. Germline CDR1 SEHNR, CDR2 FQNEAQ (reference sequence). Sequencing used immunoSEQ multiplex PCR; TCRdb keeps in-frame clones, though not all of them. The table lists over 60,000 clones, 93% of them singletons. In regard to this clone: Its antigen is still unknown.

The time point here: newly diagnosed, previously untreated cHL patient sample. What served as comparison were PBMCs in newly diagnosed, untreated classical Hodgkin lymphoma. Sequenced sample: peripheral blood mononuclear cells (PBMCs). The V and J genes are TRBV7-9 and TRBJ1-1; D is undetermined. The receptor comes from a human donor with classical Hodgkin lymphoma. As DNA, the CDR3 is TGTGCCAGCAGCTTAGAGGCCAGGAAAACTGAAGCTTTCTTT. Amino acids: CASSLEARKTEAFF. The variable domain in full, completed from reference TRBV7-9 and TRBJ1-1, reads DTGVSQNPRHKITKRGQNVTFRCDPISEHNRLYWYRQTLGQGPEFLTYFQNEAQLEKSRLLSDRFSAERPKGSFSTLEIQRTEQGDSAMYLCASSLEARKTEAFFGQGTRLTVV.